This record concerns one T cell receptor beta chain sequence. What it binds is not known. A multiplex PCR was run with 60 Vbeta primers and 13 Jbeta primers. Some clones are missing from TCRdb's copy, which holds only in-frame ones; the method was immunoSEQ multiplex PCR. Found here are a few hundred thousand clones, about 86% of them singletons; the top ten hold less than 8.5%. This sample is drawn from a study of cytomegalovirus exposure and HLA in healthy donors. The germline V gene encodes CDR1 MNHEY and CDR2 SMNVEV (reference sequence). The CDR3 runs 14 residues. Study outcomes and limitations: Several of the most significant clusters were apparently associated with common viral pathogens in a later analysis.

The chain carries TRBV27 and TRBJ2-5, with 8 nucleotides matching TRBD2. The J call is uncertain, as TRBJ2-7 better fits the DNA end. Specimen: PBMCs. This clonotype was sampled from an older woman in good health and CMV-seropositive. The CDR3 DNA follows: TGTGCCAGCAGTACCGGGAGGGGAGCCTACGAGCAGTACTTC. Translating gives CASSTGRGAYEQYF.